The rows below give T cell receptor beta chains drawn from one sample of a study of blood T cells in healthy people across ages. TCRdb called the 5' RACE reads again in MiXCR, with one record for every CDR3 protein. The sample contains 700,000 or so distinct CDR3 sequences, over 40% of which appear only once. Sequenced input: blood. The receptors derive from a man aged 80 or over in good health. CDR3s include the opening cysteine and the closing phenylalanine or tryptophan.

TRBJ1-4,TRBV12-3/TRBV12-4,CASSLAGVPNEKLFF
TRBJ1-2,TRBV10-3,CAISVEGMVGYGYTF
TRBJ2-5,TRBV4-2,CASSQESSGSISPRSEETQYF
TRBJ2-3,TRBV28,CATWGGGTGLGDTQYF
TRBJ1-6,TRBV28,CASSVRHTDSPLHF
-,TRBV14,CASSQERTGTTQYF
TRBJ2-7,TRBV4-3,CASSQDLSQGREQYF
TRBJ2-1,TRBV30,CAWTPGRSDEQFF
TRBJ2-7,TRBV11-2,CASSLGIAVYEQYF
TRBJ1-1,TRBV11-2,CASSTRLNTEAFF
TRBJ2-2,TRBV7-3,CASRPGATANTGELFF
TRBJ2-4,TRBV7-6,CASSLGGGALKNIQYF
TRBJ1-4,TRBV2,CATGRQGSNEKLFF
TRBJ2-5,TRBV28,CASRLPGTGGLETQYF
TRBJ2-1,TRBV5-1,CASSLETSGRNEQFF
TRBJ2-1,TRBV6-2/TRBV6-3,CASSRGPPGNEQFF
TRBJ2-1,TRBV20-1,CSASPSPGGTITSRVNEQFF
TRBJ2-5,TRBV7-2,CASSLGFSYKQYF
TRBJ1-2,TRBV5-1,CASSLDSASSRYTF
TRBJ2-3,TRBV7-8,CASSYSGTRPDTQYF
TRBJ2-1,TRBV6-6,CASSPPGLGFNEQFF
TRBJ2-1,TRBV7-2,CASSSESYSYNEQFF
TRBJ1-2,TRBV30,CAWTRGQTYGYTF
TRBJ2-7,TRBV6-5,CASSSNDGPYEQYF
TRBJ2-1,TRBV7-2,CASSLAGGTGGKNEQFF
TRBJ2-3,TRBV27,CASTRRSTDTQYF
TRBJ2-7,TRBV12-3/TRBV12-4,CASRLGTGDYEQYF
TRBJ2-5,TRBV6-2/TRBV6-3,CASGPQRETQYF
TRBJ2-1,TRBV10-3,CAIGTPPGDEQFF
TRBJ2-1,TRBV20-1,CSARGLAEKQFF
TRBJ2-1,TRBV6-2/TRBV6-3,CASSYAGGAGETQFF
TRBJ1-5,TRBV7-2,CASSPQGTHSNQPQHF
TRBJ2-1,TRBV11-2,CASSLWYSAGNEQFF
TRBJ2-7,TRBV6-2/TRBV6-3,CASGTGSSYEQYF
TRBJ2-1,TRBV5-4,CASSNRQATSSYNEQFF
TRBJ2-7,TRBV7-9,CASSPGHSSPSYEQYF
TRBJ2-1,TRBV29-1,CSVEHIIYNEQFF
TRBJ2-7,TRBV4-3,CASSQDSEHYYEQYF